The source of this TCR beta chain is a study of T-cell memory formation after mild COVID-19. Overall study findings and caveats: Mostly located in CM and EM were contracting CD4+ clones, with contracting CD8+ clones located in EMRA. The authors left the SARS-CoV-2 specificity of second-wave clones peaking on day 37 unconfirmed.

TCRdb independently ran MiXCR on the 5' RACE reads; one entry per CDR3 protein. Of over 500,000 distinct CDR3 sequences listed, roughly 17% were seen once; the top ten hold roughly 8%. The trim removed 7 bases at V and 0 bases at J, leaving 2 bases unmatched. This CDR3 comprises 14 residues. CDR1 and CDR2 (germline): SEHNR, FQNEAQ (reference sequence). With respect to this clonotype: As yet, its antigen is unknown.

The sequence was obtained from an adult woman who had mild COVID-19 (a few samples of this study predate the infection). Cell type and time point are not known. This chain links TRBV7-9 with TRBJ2-1, with 8 bases aligning to TRBD2. Material for sequencing was PBMCs or a T cell subset sorted from them (not recorded which). The CDR3 is CASTAGDSYNEQFF. CDR3 nucleotides: TGTGCCAGCACAGCGGGAGACTCCTACAATGAGCAGTTCTTC.